This T cell receptor beta chain came from a study of a mutant IDH1 vaccine in newly diagnosed glioma. Across the study: Previous treatment comprised radiotherapy, temozolomide, or both, mostly both.

Germline CDR1 and CDR2: SGHTA and FQGTGA. The CDR3 extends over 15 amino acids. The V and J ends lost 0 bases and 8 bases, in that order; junction bases with no gene match: 5. Time point defined: baseline, week 1 (first vaccination visit). Treatment here: pre-vaccination baseline after standard-of-care therapy. The study enrolled donors with new WHO grade 3 or 4 IDH1-mutant, ATRX-lost astrocytomas. Regarding this clone: The antigen is undetermined.

TCRdb's table, derived via immunoSEQ multiplex PCR, lists solely in-frame clones and lacks some. Found here are 90,000 to 95,000 clones, about 83% of them singletons; the top ten hold approximately 8%. Whole-study findings and limits: Whatever changes occurred in top peripheral T cell clonotypes seemed unrelated to pseudoprogression.

V is TRBV7-3 and J is TRBJ2-1; 9 bases are shared with TRBD2. Sequencing was performed on PBMCs, taken from a glioma patient treated with radiotherapy, temozolomide or both. The TCR comes from a woman aged 45 to 65 with glioma. CDR3 in amino acids: CASSLTSGGFYEQFF. CDR3 nucleotides: TGTGCCAGCAGCTTAACTAGCGGGGGATTCTATGAGCAGTTCTTC.